A selection of T cell receptor beta chains follows, all from one sample in a study of CD8 T cells in ankylosing spondylitis. TCRdb recomputed calls from the 5' RACE reads with MiXCR, one row per CDR3 protein. The sample holds 500,000 to 550,000 distinct CDR3 sequences, approximately 12% seen once. The sequencing input was blood, either unsorted or a sorted T cell fraction (not recorded which). The receptors originated from a male donor with ankylosing spondylitis. Both conserved end residues are part of each CDR3. The order of the fields is CDR3 DNA, CDR3 protein, D gene, J gene, V gene, clone size. The D gene is left open where the match is weak. Clone size is given for some rows only: seen once, a few or many times, or a class if the clone is expanded.

CDR3 DNA: TGTGCCAGCAGCTTACGCCGGAGCACTGAAGCTTTCTTT
CDR3 protein: CASSLRRSTEAFF
D gene: NA
J gene: TRBJ1-1
V gene: TRBV7-2
clone size: few

CDR3 DNA: TGTGCCAGCAGCGCTACAGGTGTCTCCTACAATGAGCAGTTCTTC
CDR3 protein: CASSATGVSYNEQFF
D gene: NA
J gene: TRBJ2-1
V gene: TRBV7-9
clone size: many

CDR3 DNA: TGCAGTGCTAGAGATCCCCGGGTCGGCTTATTGAACACTGAAGCTTTCTTT
CDR3 protein: CSARDPRVGLLNTEAFF
D gene: NA
J gene: TRBJ1-1
V gene: TRBV20-1
clone size: NA

CDR3 DNA: TGTGCCAGCAGCTTGGGGGGGGGAACACTCGGCAATGAGCAGTTCTTC
CDR3 protein: CASSLGGGTLGNEQFF
D gene: TRBD2
J gene: TRBJ2-1
V gene: TRBV11-2
clone size: many

CDR3 DNA: TGTGCCTGGAACCTTTTTCTGGGCACCGGGGAGCTGTTTTTT
CDR3 protein: CAWNLFLGTGELFF
D gene: NA
J gene: TRBJ2-2
V gene: TRBV30
clone size: NA

CDR3 DNA: TGCAGTGCTAGAGCCCGGACAGGATACCATGAGCAGTTCTTC
CDR3 protein: CSARARTGYHEQFF
D gene: TRBD1
J gene: TRBJ2-1
V gene: TRBV20-1
clone size: NA

CDR3 DNA: TGCAGTGCTAGTCTAGCGGGAGGACTCTCCCAGCAGTACTTC
CDR3 protein: CSASLAGGLSQQYF
D gene: TRBD2
J gene: TRBJ2-7
V gene: TRBV20-1
clone size: few

CDR3 DNA: TGTGCCAGCAGTTTTAAGGTTAACCCCACAGATACGCAGTATTTT
CDR3 protein: CASSFKVNPTDTQYF
D gene: NA
J gene: TRBJ2-3
V gene: TRBV11-3
clone size: few

CDR3 DNA: TGCAGTGCTATCCCTAGCGGGAGGAGCACAGATACGCAGTATTTT
CDR3 protein: CSAIPSGRSTDTQYF
D gene: TRBD2
J gene: TRBJ2-3
V gene: TRBV20-1
clone size: many

CDR3 DNA: TGTGCCAGCAGCTTAGTAATCGGGGGTAAGCAGTTCTTC
CDR3 protein: CASSLVIGGKQFF
D gene: NA
J gene: TRBJ2-1
V gene: TRBV7-9
clone size: NA

CDR3 DNA: TGTGCCAGCAGTGAGCTAGCTGAGACCCAGTACTTC
CDR3 protein: CASSELAETQYF
D gene: NA
J gene: TRBJ2-5
V gene: TRBV6-1
clone size: few

CDR3 DNA: TGTGCCAGCAGCAGCCACCGCGTAGCGGGAGACGAGCAGTACTTC
CDR3 protein: CASSSHRVAGDEQYF
D gene: TRBD2
J gene: TRBJ2-7
V gene: TRBV9
clone size: few

CDR3 DNA: TGTGCCAGCAGCGTAGGGCAGGGGGTTGGCTACACCTTC
CDR3 protein: CASSVGQGVGYTF
D gene: TRBD1
J gene: TRBJ1-2
V gene: TRBV9
clone size: NA

CDR3 DNA: TGTGCCAGCAGCATTCCCACAGGGGCCCTCACAGATACGCAGTATTTT
CDR3 protein: CASSIPTGALTDTQYF
D gene: TRBD1
J gene: TRBJ2-3
V gene: TRBV11-3
clone size: few

CDR3 DNA: TGTGCCAGCAGTGACGGGGGGCTAGTTGTGGAGACCCAGTACTTC
CDR3 protein: CASSDGGLVVETQYF
D gene: NA
J gene: TRBJ2-5
V gene: TRBV6-1
clone size: few

CDR3 DNA: TGTGCCAGCAGTGGGATCAACTATGGCTACACCTTC
CDR3 protein: CASSGINYGYTF
D gene: NA
J gene: TRBJ1-2
V gene: TRBV2
clone size: NA

CDR3 DNA: TGTGCCAGCACCCTAGGGACAGGGGGCTATGAGCAGTTCTTC
CDR3 protein: CASTLGTGGYEQFF
D gene: TRBD1
J gene: TRBJ2-1
V gene: TRBV2
clone size: few

CDR3 DNA: TGTGCCACCAGTGATTCCAGACTAGAGAAAGAGACCCAGTACTTC
CDR3 protein: CATSDSRLEKETQYF
D gene: NA
J gene: TRBJ2-5
V gene: TRBV24-1
clone size: NA

CDR3 DNA: TGCGCCAGCAGCCTCTCACGGACAGGAGCCACCGGGGAGCTGTTTTTT
CDR3 protein: CASSLSRTGATGELFF
D gene: TRBD1
J gene: TRBJ2-2
V gene: TRBV4-1
clone size: NA

CDR3 DNA: TGTGCCAGCACTACAGGGGAGGTAGAGACCCAGTACTTC
CDR3 protein: CASTTGEVETQYF
D gene: NA
J gene: TRBJ2-5
V gene: TRBV3-1
clone size: many

CDR3 DNA: TGCGCCAGCAGCTTTGATAGGGGCTTCACTGAAGCTTTCTTT
CDR3 protein: CASSFDRGFTEAFF
D gene: NA
J gene: TRBJ1-1
V gene: TRBV5-1
clone size: NA

CDR3 DNA: TGTGCCAGCAGCTTAGACCTAACATTGGGTTCACCCCTCCACTTT
CDR3 protein: CASSLDLTLGSPLHF
D gene: NA
J gene: TRBJ1-6
V gene: TRBV13
clone size: few

CDR3 DNA: TGTGCCTGGAGTGTACGGGCGAACACTGAAGCTTTCTTT
CDR3 protein: CAWSVRANTEAFF
D gene: NA
J gene: TRBJ1-1
V gene: TRBV30
clone size: NA

CDR3 DNA: TGCGCCAGCAGCGCAGGGGGGGGACAGAATACGCAGTATTTT
CDR3 protein: CASSAGGGQNTQYF
D gene: NA
J gene: TRBJ2-3
V gene: TRBV5-1
clone size: NA

CDR3 DNA: TGTGCCAGCAGTTTAAGGCAGGGGCTAAAGGCTTTCTTT
CDR3 protein: CASSLRQGLKAFF
D gene: NA
J gene: TRBJ1-1
V gene: TRBV27
clone size: NA

CDR3 DNA: TGTGCCAGCAGTTTTTCGGCGGGCACGAACACCGGGGAGCTGTTTTTT
CDR3 protein: CASSFSAGTNTGELFF
D gene: NA
J gene: TRBJ2-2
V gene: TRBV28
clone size: few